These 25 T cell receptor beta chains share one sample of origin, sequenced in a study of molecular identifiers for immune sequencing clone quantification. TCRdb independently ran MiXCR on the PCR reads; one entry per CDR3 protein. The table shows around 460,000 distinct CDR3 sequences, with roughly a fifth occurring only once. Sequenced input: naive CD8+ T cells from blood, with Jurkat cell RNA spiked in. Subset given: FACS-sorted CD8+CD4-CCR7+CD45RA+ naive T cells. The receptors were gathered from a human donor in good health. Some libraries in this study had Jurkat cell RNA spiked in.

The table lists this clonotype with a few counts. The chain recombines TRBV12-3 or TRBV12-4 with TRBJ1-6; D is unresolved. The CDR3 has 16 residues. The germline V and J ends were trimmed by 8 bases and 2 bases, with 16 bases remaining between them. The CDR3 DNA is TGTGCCAGCTCCACTTCGGACGGCCCCTATAATTCACCCCTCCACTTT. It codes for CASSTSDGPYNSPLHF.

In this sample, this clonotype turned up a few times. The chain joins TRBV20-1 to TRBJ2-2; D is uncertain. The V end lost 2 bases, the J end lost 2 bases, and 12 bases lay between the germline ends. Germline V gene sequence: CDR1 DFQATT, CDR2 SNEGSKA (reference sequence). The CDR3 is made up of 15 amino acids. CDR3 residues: CSARPFSSNTGELFF. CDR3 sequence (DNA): TGCAGTGCTAGACCCTTCAGCAGCAACACCGGGGAGCTGTTTTTT.

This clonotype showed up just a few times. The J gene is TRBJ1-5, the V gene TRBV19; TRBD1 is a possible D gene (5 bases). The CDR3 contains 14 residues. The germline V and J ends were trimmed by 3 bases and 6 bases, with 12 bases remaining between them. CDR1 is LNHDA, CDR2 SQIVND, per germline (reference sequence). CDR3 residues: CASSIGLTGQPQHF. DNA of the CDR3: TGTGCCAGTAGTATTGGGCTAACAGGTCAGCCCCAGCATTTT.

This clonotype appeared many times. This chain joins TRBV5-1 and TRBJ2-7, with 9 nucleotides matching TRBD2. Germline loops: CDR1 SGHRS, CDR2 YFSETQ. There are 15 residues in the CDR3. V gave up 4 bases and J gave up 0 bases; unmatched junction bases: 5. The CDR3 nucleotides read TGCGCCAGCAGCCCCTCTAGCGGGAACTCCTACGAGCAGTACTTC. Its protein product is CASSPSSGNSYEQYF.

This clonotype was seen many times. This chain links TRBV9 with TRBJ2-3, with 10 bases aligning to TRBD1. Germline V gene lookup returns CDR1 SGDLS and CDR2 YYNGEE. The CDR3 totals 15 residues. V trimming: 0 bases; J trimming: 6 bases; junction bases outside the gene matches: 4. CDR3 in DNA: TGTGCCAGCAGCGTAGGACAGGGGGCTCGGGATACGCAGTATTTT. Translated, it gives CASSVGQGARDTQYF.

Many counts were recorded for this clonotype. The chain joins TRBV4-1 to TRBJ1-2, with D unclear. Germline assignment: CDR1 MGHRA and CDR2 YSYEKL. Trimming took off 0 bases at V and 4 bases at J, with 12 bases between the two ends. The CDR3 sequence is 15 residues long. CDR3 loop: CASSQDGQRGYGYTF. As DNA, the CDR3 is TGCGCCAGCAGCCAAGATGGGCAGCGGGGCTATGGCTACACCTTC.

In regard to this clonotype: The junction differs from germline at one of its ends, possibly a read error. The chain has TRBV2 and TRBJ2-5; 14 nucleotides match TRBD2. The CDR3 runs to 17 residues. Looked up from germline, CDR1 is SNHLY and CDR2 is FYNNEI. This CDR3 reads CVSSGSMGLAGVETQYF. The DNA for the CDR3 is TGTGTCAGCAGTGGGTCGATGGGACTAGCGGGAGTGGAGACCCAGTACTTC.

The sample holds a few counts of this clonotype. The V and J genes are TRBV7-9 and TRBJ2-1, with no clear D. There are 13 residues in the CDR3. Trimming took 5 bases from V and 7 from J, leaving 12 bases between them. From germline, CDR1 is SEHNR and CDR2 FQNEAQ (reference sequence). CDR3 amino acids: CASSPVLVNEQFF. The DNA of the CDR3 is TGTGCCAGCAGCCCAGTGCTAGTAAATGAGCAGTTCTTC.

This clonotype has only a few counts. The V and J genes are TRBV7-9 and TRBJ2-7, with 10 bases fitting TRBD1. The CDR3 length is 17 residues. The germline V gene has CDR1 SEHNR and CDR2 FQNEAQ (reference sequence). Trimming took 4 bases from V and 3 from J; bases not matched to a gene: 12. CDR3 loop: CASSSTYVGTGDYEQYF. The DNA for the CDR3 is TGTGCCAGCAGCTCAACGTATGTTGGGACAGGGGACTACGAGCAGTACTTC. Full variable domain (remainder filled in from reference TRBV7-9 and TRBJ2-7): DTGVSQNPRHKITKRGQNVTFRCDPISEHNRLYWYRQTLGQGPEFLTYFQNEAQLEKSRLLSDRFSAERPKGSFSTLEIQRTEQGDSAMYLCASSSTYVGTGDYEQYFGPGTRLTVT.

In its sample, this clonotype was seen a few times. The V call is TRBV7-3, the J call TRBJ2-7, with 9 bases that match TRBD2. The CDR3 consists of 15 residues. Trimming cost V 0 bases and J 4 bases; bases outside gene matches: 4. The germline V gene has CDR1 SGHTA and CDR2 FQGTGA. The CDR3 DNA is TGTGCCAGCAGCTTAACGGCTAGCGGGATTTACGAGCAGTACTTC. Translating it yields CASSLTASGIYEQYF.

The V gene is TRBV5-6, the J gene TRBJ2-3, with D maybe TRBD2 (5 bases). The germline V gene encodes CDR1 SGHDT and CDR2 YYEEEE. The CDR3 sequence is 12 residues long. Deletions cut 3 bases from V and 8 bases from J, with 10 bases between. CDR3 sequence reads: CASSYPEGTQYF. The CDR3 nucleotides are TGTGCCAGCAGCTACCCCGAGGGTACGCAGTATTTT.

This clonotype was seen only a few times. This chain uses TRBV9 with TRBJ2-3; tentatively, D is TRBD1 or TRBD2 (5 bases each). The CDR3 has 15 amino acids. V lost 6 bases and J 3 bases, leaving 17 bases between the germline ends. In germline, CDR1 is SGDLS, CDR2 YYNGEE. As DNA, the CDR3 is TGTGCCAGCACCAAAGGGGAGTTAAGTACAGATACGCAGTATTTT. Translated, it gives CASTKGELSTDTQYF.

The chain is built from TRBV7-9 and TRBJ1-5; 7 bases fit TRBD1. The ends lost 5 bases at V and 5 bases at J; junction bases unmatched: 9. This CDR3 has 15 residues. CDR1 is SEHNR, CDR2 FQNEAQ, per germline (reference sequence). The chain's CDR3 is CASSDRDRPDQPQHF. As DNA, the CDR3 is TGTGCCAGCAGCGACCGGGACAGACCCGATCAGCCCCAGCATTTT. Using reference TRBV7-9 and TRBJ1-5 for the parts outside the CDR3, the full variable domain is DTGVSQNPRHKITKRGQNVTFRCDPISEHNRLYWYRQTLGQGPEFLTYFQNEAQLEKSRLLSDRFSAERPKGSFSTLEIQRTEQGDSAMYLCASSDRDRPDQPQHFGDGTRLSIL.

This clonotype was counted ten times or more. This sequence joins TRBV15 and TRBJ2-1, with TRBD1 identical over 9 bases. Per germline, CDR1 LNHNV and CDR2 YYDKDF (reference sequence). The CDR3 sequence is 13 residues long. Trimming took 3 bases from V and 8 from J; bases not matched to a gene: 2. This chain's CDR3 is CATSRRTGDEQFF. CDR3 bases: TGTGCCACCAGCAGGAGGACAGGGGATGAGCAGTTCTTC.

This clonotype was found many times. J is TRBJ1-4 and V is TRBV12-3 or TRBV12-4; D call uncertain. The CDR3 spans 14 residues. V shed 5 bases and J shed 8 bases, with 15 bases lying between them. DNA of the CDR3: TGTGCCAGCAGTAACGGGATGATTGACGAAAAACTGTTTTTT. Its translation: CASSNGMIDEKLFF.

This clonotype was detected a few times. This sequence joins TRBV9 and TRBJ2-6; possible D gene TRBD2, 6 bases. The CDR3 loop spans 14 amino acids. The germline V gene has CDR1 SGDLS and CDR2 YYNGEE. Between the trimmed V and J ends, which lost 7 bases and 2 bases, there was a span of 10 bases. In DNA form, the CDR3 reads TGTGCCAGCGCGGGCGGGGCTGGGGCCAACGTCCTGACTTTC. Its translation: CASAGGAGANVLTF.

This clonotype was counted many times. The CDR3 nucleotides read TGTGCCAGCAGCCCTCCAGCGGGAGGCGACACAGATACGCAGTATTTT. Translation gives CASSPPAGGDTDTQYF. The chain employs TRBV9 and TRBJ2-3; 9 bases match TRBD2. From germline, CDR1 is SGDLS and CDR2 YYNGEE. This CDR3 region has 16 residues. J gave up 2 bases and V 4 bases, and 8 bases lay outside the gene matches.

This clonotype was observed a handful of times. CDR3 DNA sequence: TGTGCCACCAGAGCGCCCTTCACCGGGGAGCTGTTTTTT. Protein product: CATRAPFTGELFF. The chain joins TRBV24-1 to TRBJ2-2; D gene ambiguous. The V gene lost 7 bases and the J gene lost 4 bases, with 9 bases spanning the gap. CDR1 and CDR2 from the germline V gene are KGHDR and SFDVKD. CDR3 length: 13 residues.

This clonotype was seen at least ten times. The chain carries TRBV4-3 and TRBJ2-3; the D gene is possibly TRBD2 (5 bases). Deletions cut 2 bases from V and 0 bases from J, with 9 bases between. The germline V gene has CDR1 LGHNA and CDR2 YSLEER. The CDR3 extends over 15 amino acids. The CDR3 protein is CASSQSAVSTDTQYF. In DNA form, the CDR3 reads TGCGCCAGCAGCCAATCAGCGGTTAGCACAGATACGCAGTATTTT.

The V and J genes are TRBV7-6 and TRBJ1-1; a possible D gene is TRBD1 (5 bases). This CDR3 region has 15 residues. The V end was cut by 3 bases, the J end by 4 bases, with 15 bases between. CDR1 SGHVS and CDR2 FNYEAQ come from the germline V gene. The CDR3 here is CASSLEPGGSTEAFF. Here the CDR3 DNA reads TGTGCCAGCAGCTTGGAACCGGGGGGTAGCACTGAAGCTTTCTTT. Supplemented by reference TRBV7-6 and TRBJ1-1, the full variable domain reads GAGVSQSPRYKVTKRGQDVALRCDPISGHVSLYWYRQALGQGPEFLTYFNYEAQQDKSGLPNDRFSAERPEGSISTLTIQRTEQRDSAMYRCASSLEPGGSTEAFFGQGTRLTVV.

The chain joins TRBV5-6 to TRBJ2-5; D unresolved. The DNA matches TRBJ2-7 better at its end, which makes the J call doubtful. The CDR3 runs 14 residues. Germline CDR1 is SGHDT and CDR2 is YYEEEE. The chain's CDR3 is CASSFRSTSYEQYF. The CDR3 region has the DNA TGTGCCAGCAGCTTCCGGTCAACCTCCTACGAGCAGTACTTC.

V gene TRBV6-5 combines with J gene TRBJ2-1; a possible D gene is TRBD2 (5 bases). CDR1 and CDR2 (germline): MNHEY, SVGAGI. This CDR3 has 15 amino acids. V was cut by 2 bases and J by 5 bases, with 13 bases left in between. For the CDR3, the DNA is TGTGCCAGCAGTTACGCCCCCGTGAGGGACAATGAGCAGTTCTTC. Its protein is CASSYAPVRDNEQFF.

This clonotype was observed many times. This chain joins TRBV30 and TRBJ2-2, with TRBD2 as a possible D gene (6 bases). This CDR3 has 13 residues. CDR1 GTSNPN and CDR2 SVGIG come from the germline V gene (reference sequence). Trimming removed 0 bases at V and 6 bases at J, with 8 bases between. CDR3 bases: TGTGCCTGGAGTGTATCTAGCGCCGGGGAGCTGTTTTTT. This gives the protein CAWSVSSAGELFF.

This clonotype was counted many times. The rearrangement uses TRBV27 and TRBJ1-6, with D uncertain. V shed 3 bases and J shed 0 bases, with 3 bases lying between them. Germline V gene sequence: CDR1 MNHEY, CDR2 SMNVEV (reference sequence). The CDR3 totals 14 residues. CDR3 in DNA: TGTGCCAGCAGTTTGGTCTCCTATAATTCACCCCTCCACTTT. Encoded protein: CASSLVSYNSPLHF.

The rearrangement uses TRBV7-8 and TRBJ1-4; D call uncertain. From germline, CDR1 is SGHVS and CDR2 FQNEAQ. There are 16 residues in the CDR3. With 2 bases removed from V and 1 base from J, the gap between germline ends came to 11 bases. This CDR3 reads CASSLTQSGTNEKLFF. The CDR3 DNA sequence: TGTGCCAGCAGCTTAACCCAAAGCGGAACTAATGAAAAACTGTTTTTT.